In its sample, the clone carrying this TCR beta chain was seen a few times. Its cognate antigen is unknown. TCRdb independently ran MiXCR on the RT-PCR reads; one entry per CDR3 protein. The sample has hundreds of thousands of distinct CDR3 sequences, less than 8% seen once. This entry belongs to a study of response to subunit inactivated influenza vaccine. Broader study findings: Authors suggested that a seasonal influenza vaccination recruits few new T cells each time.

Source: PBMCs from blood, taken roughly 24 months after vaccination. The sequence was collected from a man aged 50 to 69 who received an inactivated influenza vaccine.

The CDR3 loop is CASSLSPGLGNEQFF. The CDR3 DNA is TGTGCCAGCAGCCTCAGTCCGGGACTAGGCAATGAGCAGTTCTTC. The V gene is TRBV9, the J gene TRBJ2-1, with 8 bases that match TRBD2. In germline, CDR1 is SGDLS, CDR2 YYNGEE. J gave up 6 bases and V 4 bases, and 9 bases lay outside the gene matches. The CDR3 contains 15 residues.